This T cell receptor (beta chain) was recorded in a study of shared clonotypes between healthy human individuals. The length of the CDR3 is 14 residues. Trimming left V 2 bases short and J 0 bases short, with 6 bases between. CDR1 and CDR2 from the germline V gene are SGHAT and FQNNGV. Clones were sequenced by immunoSEQ multiplex PCR, and TCRdb holds only the in-frame ones, with some missing. The repertoire holds some 2 million clones, with 95% as singletons. The receptor comes from a man between 18 and 29 years old in good health. The J gene is TRBJ2-3, the V gene TRBV11-2; D remains ambiguous. Specimen: naive CD4+ T cells sorted from blood. As for subset: CD45RA+ positively selected. CDR3 sequence (DNA): TGTGCCAGCAGCTTAAAGGTTAGCACAGATACGCAGTATTTT. Translated, it gives CASSLKVSTDTQYF.